These 8 T cell receptor beta chains were all obtained from the same sample, sequenced in a study of cytomegalovirus exposure and HLA in healthy donors. A multiplex PCR was run with 60 Vbeta primers and 13 Jbeta primers. Data came from immunoSEQ multiplex PCR; TCRdb stores just in-frame clones and leaves some out. The sample lists about 170,000 clones, around 83% occurring once. The sample comprised PBMCs. The receptors derive from a young man in good health and CMV-seropositive.

This clone has just a few counts. The rearrangement uses TRBV2 and TRBJ1-2, with TRBD1 as a possible D gene (5 bases). The germline V and J ends were trimmed by 8 bases and 8 bases, with 21 bases remaining between them. This CDR3 region has 14 residues. Germline V gene data show CDR1 as SNHLY and CDR2 as FYNNEI. CDR3 DNA: TGTGCCAGCGTACGAGACGCGACAGACTCAGGCTACACCTTC. It translates to CASVRDATDSGYTF.

This clone came up a few times. V and J are TRBV6-5 and TRBJ2-1, with D uncertain. The CDR3 runs 13 residues. V dropped 0 bases and J dropped 10 bases, with 10 bases sitting between them. The V gene's germline CDR1 is MNHEY and CDR2 SVGAGI. The CDR3 loop is CASSYSSRREQFF. In DNA, the CDR3 is TGTGCCAGCAGTTACTCGTCAAGGCGGGAGCAGTTCTTC.

The V and J genes are TRBV6-5 and TRBJ1-1; possibly TRBD1 for D (5 bases). V was pared by 5 bases and J by 0 bases, with 10 bases between. CDR3 size: 14 residues. Germline V gene lookup returns CDR1 MNHEY and CDR2 SVGAGI. The CDR3 loop is CASSRQTLNTEAFF. Here the CDR3 DNA reads TGTGCCAGCAGTCGACAGACTTTGAACACTGAAGCTTTCTTT.

This chain joins TRBV30 and TRBJ1-5; D is perhaps TRBD1 (5 bases). Germline CDR1 and CDR2: GTSNPN and SVGIG (reference sequence). This CDR3 spans 16 amino acids. V dropped 2 bases and J dropped 5 bases, with 19 bases sitting between them. For the CDR3, the DNA is TGTGCCTGGAGTCACCCCGGGCGGGGGTCCGATCAGCCCCAGCATTTT. This encodes CAWSHPGRGSDQPQHF.

This clone appeared once. The chain joins TRBV27 to TRBJ1-2; 9 nucleotides match TRBD1. The CDR3 sequence is 13 residues long. The J segment lost 6 bases and the V segment lost 5 bases, leaving 4 bases of the junction unmatched. The germline gives CDR1 MNHEY, CDR2 SMNVEV (reference sequence). The CDR3 region is CASSPGTGNGYTF. CDR3 in DNA: TGTGCCAGCAGTCCCGGGACAGGGAATGGCTACACCTTC.

The chain combines TRBV5-1 with TRBJ2-1; 8 positions agree with TRBD1. V trimming: 4 bases; J trimming: 9 bases; junction bases outside the gene matches: 9. The length of the CDR3 is 14 residues. The V gene's germline CDR1 is SGHRS and CDR2 YFSETQ. CDR3 nucleotide sequence: TGCGCCAGCAGCGGGGGACAGGTGGGCGTTGAGCAGTTCTTC. Protein product: CASSGGQVGVEQFF.

This chain links TRBV29-1 with TRBJ2-5; D ambiguous. Looked up from germline, CDR1 is SQVTM and CDR2 is ANQGSEA. This CDR3 has 12 amino acids. With 4 bases removed from V and 6 bases from J, the gap between germline ends came to 12 bases. CDR3 loop: CSVVAERKTQYF. CDR3 coding DNA: TGCAGCGTTGTTGCGGAGAGGAAGACCCAGTACTTC.

The chain recombines TRBV28 with TRBJ2-5; D is ambiguous. Judging by the DNA end, TRBJ2-7 fits better; the J call may be wrong. In germline, CDR1 is MDHEN, CDR2 SYDVKM. This CDR3 has 11 amino acids. CDR3 bases: TGTGCCAGCAAGGCAGGCTACGAGCAGTACTTC. Protein sequence: CASKAGYEQYF.